This is a list of T cell receptor beta chains from one sample in a study of T cell changes during pregnancy in multiple sclerosis. Here immunoSEQ multiplex PCR was the method, and the copy in TCRdb shows in-frame clones only, minus some. Of fewer than 110,000 clones listed, about 90% were seen once; the top ten hold roughly 0.88%. The sequences come from peripheral blood, collected after pregnancy. The receptors were gathered from a female donor with multiple sclerosis, enrolled in a pregnancy study. Each CDR3 is given with its conserved first and last residue. The D gene is left open where the match is weak. The listing skips clone size in some rows; elsewhere it reads once, few, many or a size class.

TRBV7-2	.	.	TRBJ2-7	CASSLDGQGVYEQYF	TGTGCCAGCAGCTTAGACGGCCAAGGGGTCTACGAGCAGTACTTC
TRBV7-9	TRBD1	.	TRBJ1-3	CASSPDRLSGNTIYF	TGTGCCAGCAGCCCGGACAGGCTATCTGGAAACACCATATATTTT
TRBV5-4	.	.	TRBJ2-3	CASSLAGRSTDTQYF	TGTGCCAGCAGCTTGGCTGGCAGGAGCACAGATACGCAGTATTTT
TRBV19	TRBD2	.	TRBJ2-4	CASIATRGGRNIQYF	TGTGCCAGTATCGCTACTCGGGGGGGCAGGAACATTCAGTACTTC
TRBV6-1	.	.	TRBJ2-2	CASSDHRRLAGELFF	TGTGCCAGCAGTGACCACAGAAGATTGGCCGGGGAGCTGTTTTTT
TRBV6-7	.	.	TRBJ2-7	CASSYPDCLYEQYF	TGTGCCAGCAGTTACCCGGACTGTTTATACGAGCAGTACTTC
TRBV29-1	.	once	TRBJ2-1	CSVEKPDNYNEQFF	TGCAGCGTTGAAAAACCGGACAATTACAATGAGCAGTTCTTC
TRBV7-2	TRBD1	.	TRBJ1-1	CASSRRTGANTEAFF	TGTGCCAGCAGCCGCCGGACAGGGGCGAACACTGAAGCTTTCTTT
TRBV6-5	TRBD2	.	TRBJ2-5	CASTQAGVQTQYF	TGTGCCAGCACTCAAGCGGGAGTTCAGACCCAGTACTTC
TRBV6-1	.	.	TRBJ1-5	CASSGQLSNQPQHF	TGTGCCAGCTCAGGACAGCTTAGCAATCAGCCCCAGCATTTT
TRBV6-6	.	.	TRBJ2-1	CASSYGGPQFF	TGTGCCAGCAGTTACGGTGGGCCCCAGTTCTTC
TRBV5-1	TRBD2	.	TRBJ2-5	CASSLASGSGETQYF	TGCGCCAGCAGCTTGGCTAGCGGGAGTGGGGAGACCCAGTACTTC
TRBV29-1	.	.	TRBJ1-1	CSVEGRNTEAFF	TGCAGCGTTGAAGGCAGGAACACTGAAGCTTTCTTT
TRBV15	TRBD1	.	TRBJ1-5	CATSNAGTGGQPQHF	TGTGCCACCAGCAACGCCGGGACAGGGGGTCAGCCCCAGCATTTT
TRBV10-3	.	.	TRBJ1-1	CAISERQVGFIPVNTEAFF	TGTGCCATCAGTGAAAGACAGGTCGGTTTTATTCCCGTGAACACTGAAGCTTTCTTT
TRBV19	.	.	TRBJ1-1	CASTPGNTEAFF	TGTGCCAGTACCCCAGGGAACACTGAAGCTTTCTTT
TRBV15	TRBD1	.	TRBJ1-5	CATSRTGGDQPQHF	TGTGCCACCAGCAGAACAGGGGGAGATCAGCCCCAGCATTTT
TRBV6-1	TRBD2	.	TRBJ2-1	CASRGLAVYNEQFF	TGTGCCAGCCGCGGACTAGCGGTATACAATGAGCAGTTCTTC
TRBV11-2	.	once	TRBJ2-1	CASSLPGLYNEQFF	TGTGCCAGCAGCTTACCGGGTCTCTACAATGAGCAGTTCTTC
TRBV5-1	.	.	TRBJ1-4	CASSLGGYREKLFF	TGCGCCAGCAGCTTGGGAGGGTATCGGGAAAAACTGTTTTTT
TRBV6-1	TRBD2	.	TRBJ2-1	CASTPGGRNEQFF	TGTGCCAGCACCCCCGGCGGGAGAAATGAGCAGTTCTTC
TRBV27	TRBD2	once	TRBJ2-3	CASSTTGLATSTDTQYF	TGTGCCAGCAGTACTACGGGACTAGCGACTAGCACAGATACGCAGTATTTT
TRBV28	TRBD1	.	TRBJ2-3	CASSLFGQGITDTQYF	TGTGCCAGCAGTTTATTCGGACAGGGGATCACAGATACGCAGTATTTT
TRBV2	.	.	TRBJ1-2	CASRRGRNYGYTF	TGTGCCAGCAGGCGGGGGAGGAACTATGGCTACACCTTC
TRBV4-3	.	.	TRBJ1-4	CASSQFGEGRNEKLFF	TGCGCCAGCAGCCAATTTGGGGAGGGGAGGAATGAAAAACTGTTTTTT
TRBV6-5	TRBD1	.	TRBJ2-3	CASSTGPPLPDTQYF	TGTGCCAGCTCGACAGGGCCTCCTCTCCCAGATACGCAGTATTTT
TRBV14	.	.	TRBJ1-1	CASSQLRDSNTEAFF	TGTGCCAGCAGCCAACTCCGGGACTCGAACACTGAAGCTTTCTTT
TRBV6-1	.	.	TRBJ2-7	CASSASPESSYEQYF	TGTGCCAGCAGTGCCTCTCCTGAGAGCTCCTACGAGCAGTACTTC
TRBV15	TRBD2	.	TRBJ2-2	CATSGPLGLAGTGELFF	TGTGCCACCAGCGGGCCTTTGGGACTAGCGGGGACCGGGGAGCTGTTTTTT
TRBV2	.	.	TRBJ1-6	CASSEGGSSYNSPLHF	TGTGCCAGCAGTGAGGGCGGGAGCTCCTATAATTCACCCCTCCACTTT
TRBV6-4	TRBD2	.	TRBJ2-1	CASSDTAGGPNEQFF	TGTGCCAGCAGTGATACGGCGGGAGGGCCCAATGAGCAGTTCTTC
TRBV5-4	TRBD1	.	TRBJ2-7	CASSISSGTGLGEQYF	TGTGCCAGCAGCATTTCTTCCGGGACAGGCCTAGGCGAGCAGTACTTC
TRBV28	TRBD1	.	TRBJ1-5	CASSLVGDREDQPQHF	TGTGCCAGCAGTTTAGTGGGGGACAGGGAGGATCAGCCCCAGCATTTT
TRBV28	TRBD2	.	TRBJ2-7	CASSSPGHGLAGHFYEQYF	TGTGCCAGCAGTTCACCGGGACACGGACTAGCGGGACACTTCTACGAGCAGTACTTC
TRBV5-5	.	.	TRBJ2-6	CASSFTGTGANVLTF	TGTGCCAGCAGCTTTACAGGGACTGGGGCCAACGTCCTGACTTTC
TRBV19	.	.	TRBJ2-5	CASSITRGGETQYF	TGTGCCAGTAGTATAACCAGAGGGGGAGAGACCCAGTACTTC
TRBV5-1	.	.	TRBJ2-6	CASSAGYSGANVLTF	TGCGCCAGCAGCGCAGGGTACTCTGGGGCCAACGTCCTGACTTTC
TRBV19	TRBD1	.	TRBJ2-7	CASSEQGAGSYEQYF	TGTGCCAGTAGTGAACAGGGGGCTGGGAGCTACGAGCAGTACTTC
TRBV25-1	.	.	TRBJ1-2	CASSESPGHYGYTF	TGTGCCAGCAGTGAATCCCCAGGGCACTATGGCTACACCTTC
TRBV29-1	.	.	TRBJ2-6	CSVELTGSGANVLTF	TGCAGCGTTGAATTGACGGGGTCCGGGGCCAACGTCCTGACTTTC
TRBV30	.	.	TRBJ2-7	CAWSIQTGYIYEQYF	TGTGCCTGGAGTATCCAAACAGGCTATATCTACGAGCAGTACTTC
TRBV4-3	TRBD2	.	TRBJ2-7	CASSQDGLAGLARFYEQYF	TGCGCCAGCAGCCAAGACGGACTAGCGGGGCTTGCGCGATTCTACGAGCAGTACTTC
TRBV7-8	.	.	TRBJ2-1	CASSLQGYNEQFF	TGTGCCAGCAGCTTACAGGGATACAATGAGCAGTTCTTC
TRBV10-1	TRBD2	.	TRBJ2-3	CASSAGLSTDTQYF	TGCGCCAGCAGTGCGGGACTAAGCACAGATACGCAGTATTTT
TRBV6-5	.	.	TRBJ1-1	CASTYRVNTEAFF	TGTGCTTCGACGTACAGGGTCAACACTGAAGCTTTCTTT
TRBV29-1	TRBD1	.	TRBJ2-5	CSVGQSPDF	TGCAGCGTGGGACAGAGCCCAGACTTC
TRBV9	.	.	TRBJ1-2	CASSVDRNYGYTF	TGTGCCAGCAGCGTAGACAGGAACTATGGCTACACCTTC
TRBV19	.	.	TRBJ2-1	CASSSSVEYNEQFF	TGTGCCAGTAGTTCGTCGGTTGAGTACAATGAGCAGTTCTTC